This T cell receptor beta chain was obtained from a study of blood T cell repertoires in COVID-19. Across the whole study: Sites across the United States, Italy and Spain contributed samples from acute and convalescent COVID-19. Sources were T cells, B-cell-depleted T cells, or PBMCs; the material itself was cDNA or gDNA.

Germline V CDR1 and CDR2: SGHTA, FQGTGA. This CDR3 contains 14 residues. V shed 6 bases and J shed 1 base, with 12 bases lying between them. This clone was counted a single time. The assay was immunoSEQ multiplex PCR, and TCRdb's table has in-frame clones only and misses some. The table shows under 130,000 clones, with 85% to 90% occurring only once. The sequence came from a human donor in a cohort sampled during active COVID-19. Input material: peripheral blood. The gene calls are TRBV7-3 and TRBJ1-1; D unresolved. DNA for the CDR3: TGTGCCAGCAGATCAGACAACTCGAACACTGAAGCTTTCTTT. It codes for CASRSDNSNTEAFF. Drawing the rest from reference TRBV7-3 and TRBJ1-1, the complete variable domain is GAGVSQTPSNKVTEKGKYVELRCDPISGHTALYWYRQSLGQGPEFLIYFQGTGAADDSGLPNDRFFAVRPEGSVSTLKIQRTERGDSAVYLCASRSDNSNTEAFFGQGTRLTVV.